These 27 T cell receptor beta chains originate from one sample sequenced in a study of blood T cell repertoires in COVID-19 (dated by TCRdb to the early 2020s). The method behind the library was the immunoSEQ multiplex PCR assay. TCRdb took this table from immuneACCESS and kept in-frame rearrangements with V and J called. Such tables lack part of the clones; where checked against another copy, unresolved V genes explain under half of the gap, and the rest is unexplained. Here the sample has 200,000 or so clones; about 88% occur a single time. The ten biggest clones cover over 15% of the sample. Material: peripheral blood. Receptors originate from a man aged 45-65 years with COVID-19, enrolled during active disease.

The J gene is TRBJ2-2, the V gene TRBV18, with 9 bases that match TRBD1. With V trimmed by 0 bases and J by 6 bases, 2 bases remained unmatched. The CDR3 has 15 residues. Germline CDR1 and CDR2: KGHSH and LQKENI. The CDR3, as DNA: TGTGCCAGCTCACCACCGGGACAGGGTTCCGGGGAGCTGTTTTTT. The encoded protein is CASSPPGQGSGELFF.

The V and J genes are TRBV5-1 and TRBJ1-1; D uncertain. The germline V gene has CDR1 SGHRS and CDR2 YFSETQ. This CDR3 is 15 amino acids long. The germline V and J ends were trimmed by 0 bases and 0 bases, with 9 bases remaining between them. In DNA, the CDR3 is TGCGCCAGCAGCTTGGCCCCGGGGATGAACACTGAAGCTTTCTTT. This translates into CASSLAPGMNTEAFF.

Concerning this clone itself: At one of its ends the junction is not consistent with the germline gene, which may arise from a read error. The chain employs TRBV19 and TRBJ1-2, with TRBD1 matching over 9 bases. The CDR3 is 16 amino acids. Germline CDR1 and CDR2: LNHDA and SQIVND (reference sequence). CDR3 amino acids: CASSKQGAEVNSGYTF. CDR3 nucleotides: TGTGCCAGTAGTAAACAGGGGGCGGAGGTTAACTCTGGCTACACCTTC.

This rearrangement joins TRBV6-2 or TRBV6-3 to TRBJ1-1, with 8 positions matching TRBD1. V lost 2 bases and J lost 3; bases outside the gene matches: 14. The V gene's germline CDR1 is MNHEY and CDR2 SVGEGT. CDR3 length: 18 amino acids. CDR3 residues: CASSYTFPGQGGHTEAFF. The DNA for the CDR3 is TGTGCCAGCAGTTACACCTTCCCCGGACAGGGAGGGCACACTGAAGCTTTCTTT.

This sequence joins TRBV9 and TRBJ2-3; 13 bases are shared with TRBD2. The CDR3 runs to 17 residues. The junction had 9 bases not matched to a gene; V was cut back by 3 bases and J by 5 bases. The V gene's germline CDR1 is SGDLS and CDR2 YYNGEE. CDR3: CASSETGLAGSGDTQYF. The CDR3 coding sequence is TGTGCCAGCAGCGAAACGGGACTAGCGGGATCCGGAGATACGCAGTATTTT.

The chain joins TRBV7-9 to TRBJ1-2; the match to TRBD1 covers 7 bases. Trimming cost V 1 base and J 5 bases; bases outside gene matches: 4. In germline, CDR1 is SEHNR, CDR2 FQNEAQ (reference sequence). The CDR3 sequence is 14 residues long. The CDR3: CASSLGDRVYGYTF. For the CDR3, the DNA is TGTGCCAGCAGCTTAGGAGACAGGGTTTATGGCTACACCTTC. Combining the CDR3 with reference TRBV7-9 and TRBJ1-2 gives the whole variable domain DTGVSQNPRHKITKRGQNVTFRCDPISEHNRLYWYRQTLGQGPEFLTYFQNEAQLEKSRLLSDRFSAERPKGSFSTLEIQRTEQGDSAMYLCASSLGDRVYGYTFGSGTRLTVV.

Only one count was recorded for this clone. V is TRBV19 and J is TRBJ2-7, with TRBD2 matching 11 bases. With 4 bases clipped from V and 7 bases from J, the junction kept 6 bases outside the gene matches. CDR3 length equals 14 residues. Per germline, CDR1 LNHDA and CDR2 SQIVND (reference sequence). DNA for the CDR3: TGTGCCAGTAGTAGGACTAGCGGGCTCCTGGAGCAGTACTTC. It translates to CASSRTSGLLEQYF.

The gene calls are TRBV7-9 and TRBJ1-1; unclear D gene. Trimming left V 5 bases short and J 2 bases short, with 3 bases between. Germline V gene data show CDR1 as SEHNR and CDR2 as FQNEAQ (reference sequence). This CDR3 comprises 11 residues. The CDR3 reads CASSLNTEAFF. Written as DNA, the CDR3 is TGTGCCAGCAGCCTAAACACTGAAGCTTTCTTT. The variable domain in full, completed from reference TRBV7-9 and TRBJ1-1, reads DTGVSQNPRHKITKRGQNVTFRCDPISEHNRLYWYRQTLGQGPEFLTYFQNEAQLEKSRLLSDRFSAERPKGSFSTLEIQRTEQGDSAMYLCASSLNTEAFFGQGTRLTVV.

V and J are TRBV20-1 and TRBJ2-5, with 10 nucleotides matching TRBD1. The V gene end was trimmed by 3 bases and the J gene end by 4 bases; junction bases not matched to a gene: 2. CDR3 length: 13 residues. Germline-derived CDR1 and CDR2 are DFQATT and SNEGSKA (reference sequence). Here the CDR3 DNA reads TGCAGTGCTAGTGGGACAGGGGCAGAGACCCAGTACTTC. This sequence encodes CSASGTGAETQYF.

This chain uses TRBV5-1 with TRBJ2-3; 10 bases align to TRBD2. The CDR3 is made up of 16 amino acids. J lost 5 bases, V lost 4 bases, and 10 bases had no gene match. Germline values: CDR1 SGHRS, CDR2 YFSETQ. CDR3 coding DNA: TGCGCCAGCAGCGCCATAACTAGCGGGGTTGGAGATACGCAGTATTTT. This sequence encodes CASSAITSGVGDTQYF.

The chain is built from TRBV10-1 and TRBJ2-1, with 11 bases that match TRBD2. CDR1 WNHNN and CDR2 SYGVQD come from the germline V gene (reference sequence). The CDR3 has 14 amino acids. Trimming cost V 3 bases and J 9 bases; bases outside gene matches: 4. The CDR3 region is CASSDPLAGGEQFF. As DNA, the CDR3 is TGCGCCAGCAGTGACCCTCTAGCGGGAGGTGAGCAGTTCTTC.

The chain links TRBV6-1 to TRBJ2-7; TRBD2 matches at 9 bases. The CDR3 is 15 amino acids. Germline CDR1 and CDR2: MNHNS and SASEGT. V dropped 0 bases and J dropped 4; count of bases not matched to a gene: 4. The DNA for the CDR3 is TGTGCCAGCAGTGAAGCTCGACTAGCGGTTTACGAGCAGTACTTC. Translation gives CASSEARLAVYEQYF.

The chain is built from TRBV4-1 and TRBJ2-6, with D possibly matching TRBD1 (7 bases). Germline CDR1 is MGHRA and CDR2 is YSYEKL. This CDR3 is 15 amino acids long. V gave up 3 bases and J gave up 4 bases, with 10 bases separating them. The CDR3 coding sequence is TGCGCCAGCAGCCAGGAGGGGGCCGGGGCCAACGTCCTGACTTTC. This translates into CASSQEGAGANVLTF.

This clone was picked up one time. The DNA for the CDR3 is TGTGCCAGCAGCATGACAGGGGGCTTAGGCTACACCTTC. The encoded protein is CASSMTGGLGYTF. The chain combines TRBV9 with TRBJ1-2; TRBD1 agrees at 10 bases. The ends lost 4 bases at V and 8 bases at J; junction bases unmatched: 5. The CDR3 runs 13 residues. Germline V gives CDR1 SGDLS, CDR2 YYNGEE.

J is TRBJ2-7 and V is TRBV5-1, with 7 bases identical to TRBD1. V lost 1 base to trimming and J lost 2 bases; unmatched junction nucleotides: 3. The germline gives CDR1 SGHRS, CDR2 YFSETQ. There are 14 residues in the CDR3. In DNA form, the CDR3 reads TGCGCCAGCAGCTTGAGGGACAGAGCCTACGAGCAGTACTTC. Protein sequence: CASSLRDRAYEQYF.

V usage is TRBV3-1 (or the pseudogene TRBV3-2) and J usage is TRBJ2-1; possible D gene TRBD1, 5 bases. The CDR3 is 16 amino acids. In germline, CDR1 is LGHDT, CDR2 YNNKEL (reference sequence). Trimming removed 1 base at V and 4 bases at J, with 14 bases between. CDR3 bases: TGTGCCAGCAGCCAAGTAGGGGTCGACCCGTACAATGAGCAGTTCTTC. This gives the protein CASSQVGVDPYNEQFF.

The rearrangement joins TRBV5-1 to TRBJ2-7; tentative D call: TRBD1 (5 bases). The V end was cut by 2 bases, the J end by 6 bases, with 12 bases between. CDR1 SGHRS and CDR2 YFSETQ come from the germline V gene. The CDR3 totals 13 residues. The CDR3 sequence is CASSLVQGTEQYF. The CDR3 nucleotides are TGCGCCAGCAGCTTAGTGCAGGGAACCGAGCAGTACTTC.

The chain carries TRBV6-5 and TRBJ2-7; 7 positions match TRBD1. The ends lost 6 bases at V and 0 bases at J; junction bases unmatched: 8. The length of the CDR3 is 15 residues. Germline values: CDR1 MNHEY, CDR2 SVGAGI. CDR3 DNA: TGTGCCAGCAGATTAGACAGGGAAAGCTCCTACGAGCAGTACTTC. This gives the protein CASRLDRESSYEQYF.

CDR3: CASSPRRGEQFF. The CDR3 DNA reads as TGTGCCAGCAGTCCCCGGCGCGGGGAGCAGTTCTTC. The rearrangement joins TRBV28 to TRBJ2-1; a possible D gene is TRBD2 (5 bases). The CDR3 runs 12 residues. Trimming removed 5 bases from V and 10 bases from J, with 12 bases in between. Germline V gene lookup returns CDR1 MDHEN and CDR2 SYDVKM.

CDR3: CASSVDRYNEQFF. The CDR3 region has the DNA TGTGCCAGCAGCGTAGACAGATACAATGAGCAGTTCTTC. The V and J genes are TRBV9 and TRBJ2-1; D remains unclear. Germline CDR1 reads SGDLS; CDR2 reads YYNGEE. V shed 0 bases and J shed 4 bases, with 5 bases lying between them. The CDR3 is made up of 13 amino acids.

The chain uses TRBV27 and TRBJ2-1; 10 nucleotides agree with TRBD1. The CDR3 spans 18 residues. CDR1 is MNHEY, CDR2 SMNVEV, per germline (reference sequence). Losses at the gene ends were 7 bases for V and 3 bases for J; bases not matched to a gene: 15. This CDR3 is CASTPGQGRLARYNEQFF. The DNA for the CDR3 is TGTGCCAGCACTCCGGGACAGGGGAGACTAGCGCGCTACAATGAGCAGTTCTTC.

The rearrangement joins TRBV28 to TRBJ1-5, with TRBD1 matching over 9 bases. The CDR3 extends over 15 amino acids. Germline lookup yields CDR1 MDHEN and CDR2 SYDVKM. V was clipped by 6 bases and J by 1 base; unmatched bases: 4. CDR3 DNA sequence: TGTGCCAGCAGGAAGACAGGGGGAAGCAATCAGCCCCAGCATTTT. Translation: CASRKTGGSNQPQHF.

The rearrangement links TRBV4-3 to TRBJ2-1, with a possible D match to TRBD1 (6 bases). Germline loops: CDR1 LGHNA, CDR2 YSLEER. Trimming took off 3 bases at V and 1 base at J, with 13 bases between the two ends. CDR3 length: 16 amino acids. CDR3 sequence: CASSQDTGSSYNEQFF. In DNA form, the CDR3 reads TGCGCCAGCAGCCAGGATACAGGGAGTTCCTACAATGAGCAGTTCTTC.

This chain links TRBV5-5 with TRBJ1-5; 7 positions agree with TRBD1. This CDR3 region has 14 residues. J was trimmed by 2 bases and V by 4 bases; bases with no gene match: 3. Germline V gives CDR1 SGHKS, CDR2 YYEKEE (reference sequence). The CDR3 DNA is TGTGCCAGCAGCAGAACAGGGGGCAATCAGCCCCAGCATTTT. This encodes CASSRTGGNQPQHF.

The genes are TRBV30 and TRBJ1-1; a possible D gene is TRBD1 (6 bases). Germline V gene sequence: CDR1 GTSNPN, CDR2 SVGIG (reference sequence). Between the trimmed V and J ends, which lost 0 bases and 4 bases, there was a span of 15 bases. CDR3 length: 15 residues. CDR3 sequence: CAWSVLVGGSTEAFF. As DNA, the CDR3 is TGTGCCTGGAGTGTACTAGTTGGGGGCTCCACTGAAGCTTTCTTT.

A remark on this clone: Other DNA variants within this sample encode the same CDR3. CDR3 coding DNA: TGTGCCAGCAGCTTGCTAGCGGGGGGACAAGAGACCCAGTACTTC. It is translated as CASSLLAGGQETQYF. The chain is built from TRBV7-6 and TRBJ2-5; 11 bases align to TRBD2. V shed 3 bases, J shed 2 bases, and the junction held 2 bases outside the gene matches. Germline V lookup: CDR1 SGHVS, CDR2 FNYEAQ. This CDR3 is 15 amino acids long.

The chain is built from TRBV28 and TRBJ1-1; TRBD1 is a possible D gene (5 bases). The CDR3 contains 14 residues. Deletions cut 6 bases from V and 2 bases from J, with 13 bases between. The germline V gene has CDR1 MDHEN and CDR2 SYDVKM. This CDR3 reads CASRVRGGNTEAFF. CDR3 in DNA: TGTGCCAGCAGGGTCCGGGGGGGAAACACTGAAGCTTTCTTT.